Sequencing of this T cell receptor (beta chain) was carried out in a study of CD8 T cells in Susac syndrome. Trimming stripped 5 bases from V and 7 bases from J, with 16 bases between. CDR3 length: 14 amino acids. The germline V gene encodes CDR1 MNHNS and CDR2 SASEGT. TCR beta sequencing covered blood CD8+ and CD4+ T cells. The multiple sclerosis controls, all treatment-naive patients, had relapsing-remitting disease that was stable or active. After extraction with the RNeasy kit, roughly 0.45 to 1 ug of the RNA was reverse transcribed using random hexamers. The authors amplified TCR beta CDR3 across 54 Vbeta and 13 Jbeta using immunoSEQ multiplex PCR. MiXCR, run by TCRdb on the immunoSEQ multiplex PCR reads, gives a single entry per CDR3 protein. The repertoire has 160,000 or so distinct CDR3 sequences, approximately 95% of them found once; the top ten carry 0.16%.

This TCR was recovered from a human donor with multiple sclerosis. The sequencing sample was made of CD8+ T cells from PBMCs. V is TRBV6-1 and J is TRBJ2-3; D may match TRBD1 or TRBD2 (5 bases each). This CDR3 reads CASSSGPDRYTQYF. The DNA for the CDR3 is TGTGCCAGCAGTTCGGGGCCGGATCGGTATACGCAGTATTTT.